These 6 T cell receptor beta chains originate from one sample sequenced in a study of T cell changes during pregnancy in multiple sclerosis. Produced via immunoSEQ multiplex PCR; TCRdb's table is partial and in-frame only. The table has 65,000 to 85,000 clones, about 90% seen once. The sample in question was CD4+ T cells from peripheral blood mononuclear cells, obtained after pregnancy. The source of these receptors is a female donor with multiple sclerosis, enrolled in a pregnancy study.

This chain connects TRBV7-9 to TRBJ2-7; D remains unclear. This CDR3 is 12 amino acids long. Trimming left V 6 bases short and J 5 bases short, with 11 bases between. CDR1 and CDR2 (germline): SEHNR, FQNEAQ (reference sequence). DNA for the CDR3: TGTGCCAGCAGTCCGGGTCCGGACGAGCAGTACTTC. Amino acids: CASSPGPDEQYF.

The chain joins TRBV28 to TRBJ2-3; 8 bases line up with TRBD1. Germline trimming cut 5 bases from V and 2 bases from J; bases unmatched to any gene: 9. The CDR3 length is 16 residues. CDR1 and CDR2 (germline): MDHEN, SYDVKM. The CDR3, as DNA: TGTGCCAGCAGTCTGGGGGTGACAGGGGCCACAGATACGCAGTATTTT. Protein product: CASSLGVTGATDTQYF.

The chain carries TRBV5-8 and TRBJ2-7; perhaps TRBD2 as D (5 bases). V dropped 2 bases and J dropped 2 bases, with 11 bases sitting between them. The CDR3 has 14 residues. Looked up from germline, CDR1 is SGHTS and CDR2 is YDEGEE. The CDR3 nucleotides read TGTGCCAGCAGCTTCGGCCCGGGGACCTACGAGCAGTACTTC. As protein: CASSFGPGTYEQYF.

The J gene is TRBJ1-1, the V gene TRBV15, with a possible D match to TRBD1 (6 bases). The CDR3 contains 15 residues. V was trimmed by 0 bases and J by 4 bases, leaving 12 bases between them. Germline values: CDR1 LNHNV, CDR2 YYDKDF (reference sequence). Here the CDR3 DNA reads TGTGCCACCAGCAGAGAGAAGGGGGGGTCCACTGAAGCTTTCTTT. It specifies CATSREKGGSTEAFF.

This rearrangement joins TRBV5-6 to TRBJ2-7; D might be TRBD2 (6 bases). V lost 0 bases to trimming and J lost 6 bases, with 7 bases between them. The germline gives CDR1 SGHDT, CDR2 YYEEEE. This CDR3 region has 12 residues. The CDR3 protein is CASSLVSGEQYF. The CDR3 DNA sequence: TGTGCCAGCAGCTTGGTTAGCGGCGAGCAGTACTTC.

This clone was recorded only once. This chain connects TRBV23-1 to TRBJ1-2; D may be TRBD1 (5 bases). TRBV23-1 qualifies as an ORF whose function is uncertain. The V gene lost 4 bases and the J gene lost 2 bases, with 17 bases spanning the gap. The CDR3 loop spans 16 amino acids. CDR3 sequence (DNA): TGCGCCAGCAGTCGAGGAACAGGCCCTTTCAACTATGGCTACACCTTC. It specifies CASSRGTGPFNYGYTF.